This T cell receptor beta chain originates from a study of cytomegalovirus exposure and HLA in healthy donors (dated by TCRdb to about 2017). Turning to the overall study: In an earlier analysis of under 750 of the donors, around 300 Gb of sequence data and 117 million unique TCR beta sequences from about 180 million T cells were reported. The genetic ancestry cluster associated with self-reported Caucasian donors included 65% to 90% of the 398 genotyped donors. The study aimed to test whether signatures of past pathogen exposure could be identified by cataloging public T cell receptors. Besides the first cohort of some 670 subjects, a separate validation cohort made up of roughly 120 different subjects was used. Every repertoire in the discovery cohort had been generated on one and the same sequencing platform. Five DR-DQ haplotypes were handled as single units for association and clustering, since linkage in the cohort was strong. An early release covering some 640 HLA-typed donors comprised approximately 300 gigabases of sequencing data and 85 million or so unique TCR sequences. A later analysis re-examined previously published TCR beta repertoires from more than 600 donors and added high-resolution HLA genotyping to investigate patterns of TCR occurrence. To decide whether each TCR beta V gene segment behaved as functional or pseudogenic, an earlier analysis of approximately 590 of the donors relied on high-throughput TCR beta sequencing. The number of typed donors differed by locus: about 629-630 for A, B, C, DRB1 and DQB1; approximately 530 for DQA1; 606 for DPA1; and some 450 for DPB1. The T cell repertoires of several hundred subjects were profiled by immunosequencing and related to cytomegalovirus serostatus. The later analysis used no new phenotypic data to find candidate immune exposures, relying instead on TCR beta sequences and their occurrence across donors. Donor age, sex, ethnicity and CMV serostatus were compiled together with the repertoire data. Class I and class II HLA loci were covered by the typing at four-digit resolution. In a later genetic analysis, genome-wide SNP genotypes for 398 of the 666 donors were used, and that subset was treated as a discovery cohort. High-throughput TCR immunosequencing, statistical association of individual TCRs with disease status, and machine learning were combined to predict cytomegalovirus infection status. On average, roughly 240,000 unique TCR beta nucleotide sequences were sequenced per donor among a few hundred genotyped donors of the cohort, with roughly 18% of those sequences being non-productive.

This clone was detected only once. No antigen is known for it. No much larger clone exists at a distance of one base, and base qualities are not known. Points the paper makes about the study in general: Sequencing depth was assumed to be roughly uniform across donors in the presence/absence analyses, though that assumption may not hold. CMV serostatus was the only immune exposure information available for the cohort. When HLA alleles, especially DR and DQ, strongly co-occurred, attributing TCR associations to individual alleles was difficult. A further reported finding was that TCR beta sequences accurately predicted the HLA-A and HLA-B alleles for most subjects in the first cohort. Compared with the roughly 670-donor mean, donors in an Asian-associated ancestry cluster had fewer N-insertions in productive TCRs, according to a later genetic analysis. Because the 87-base-pair reads could not distinguish some IMGT-functional V segments, including TRBV6-2 and TRBV6-3, those segments were excluded. Correlated functional status among segregating V segments might be attributable to linkage disequilibrium, but an unknown experimental factor could not be ruled out. A later analysis found that TCR association rates varied across HLA loci, with DRB1 alleles showing the most associated TCRs and HLA-C alleles the fewest. Across donors, most TCR sequences were observed very rarely, whereas some public TCRs were present in many individuals. Because HLA typing was unavailable for some donors at each locus, only the typed subset was used in association tests. It was suggested by the authors that the approach could potentially be generalized to other disease states and immunological phenotypes. The study gave a list of some 150 TCR beta chains associated with cytomegalovirus. Cytomegalovirus status was reported to be diagnosed by the classifier with high specificity and sensitivity in both the original and validation cohorts. A cluster of highly shared sequence variants was judged likely to represent a technical artifact of the sequencing pipeline. In vitro tests confirmed that a few of the cytomegalovirus-associated TCR beta chains recognize cytomegalovirus antigens. In a later analysis, HLA-associated TCR beta chains showed more clonal expansion and lower generation probabilities than non-associated chains that were equally common. In a later analysis, some 17,000 TCR beta sequences were associated with specific HLA alleles at a false discovery rate of 0.05. According to a later analysis, parvovirus B19, influenza, CMV and Epstein-Barr virus appeared linked to several top co-occurrence clusters. A later genetic analysis associated a missense DCLRE1C variant with V-gene and J-gene trimming of TCR beta chains, and an independent cohort replicated the association. Because counts were too low, some 17 rarely observed V segments, including chromosome 9 orphons, were left out of the earlier analysis of approximately 500 of the donors. In a later analysis, most CMV-associated TCR beta chains were found to appear HLA-restricted, with HLA associations seemingly driven largely by CMV exposure. An earlier analysis of 450 to 750 of the donors showed that most TCR beta V segments appeared in productive rearrangements either about 90% or about 30% of the time, which broadly matched IMGT annotations. The cohort was sequenced for TCR beta chains only, and without alpha or paired-chain data the features that could be detected were limited.

Libraries came from the immunoSEQ multiplex PCR assay. For the multiplex PCR, a mixture combining 60 forward primers for TCR Vbeta segments and 13 reverse primers for TCR Jbeta segments was used. The CDR3 region of rearranged TCR beta genes was amplified from genomic DNA by a multiplex PCR assay. The Illumina HiSeq System was used to sequence the amplified TCR beta libraries as 87-base-pair reads. Processing in the source paper ran as follows. A later analysis counted about 82 million unique TCR beta chains across the roughly 700 repertoires, and some 11 million of these chains were shared by at least two donors. A nearest-neighbor algorithm error-corrected the raw reads and collapsed the reads into unique sequences, merging closely related sequences to remove PCR and sequencing errors. CDR3 sequences were aligned to IMGT reference sequences to assign V, D and J gene segments. For a sequence to be retained, a match of at least six nucleotides to both a V gene segment and a J gene segment was required. A rearrangement was called productive if the CDR3 had no stop codons and remained in frame with V and J, and every other rearrangement was called non-productive. Following IMGT convention, CDR3 was defined as the stretch from the second conserved V-encoded cysteine to the conserved J-encoded phenylalanine. The earlier analysis of 500 to 600 of the donors excluded sequences that lacked an unambiguous match to a single V gene segment. In an earlier analysis of about 590 of the donors, a V segment was called functional when productive rearrangements were above 56.7%, and segregating when the standard deviation between donors exceeded 5%. To diagnose cytomegalovirus status from the catalog of TCR beta chain sequences, a statistical classification framework was built. In a later analysis, TCR nucleotide sequences were compared against IMGT/GENE-DB human TR gene sequences so that V and J genes could be assigned. The TCRdist pipeline was used in a later analysis to assign CDR3 sequences and most-parsimonious VDJ recombination scenarios. A later analysis defined each TCR beta chain by its CDR3 amino acid sequence plus V-gene family, and excluded reads lacking a unique V-gene family. As a way to deal with suspected cross-contamination and a sequencing artifact, a later analysis dropped approximately 570 nucleotide sequences that were highly shared and had low generation probability. In a later analysis, a clonal expansion index was calculated for each public chain from normalized within-repertoire ranks of inferred template counts. A later analysis computed generation probabilities with a VDJ recombination model fitted to out-of-frame rearrangements, and checked the results against IGoR. In a later analysis, TCR-TCR, TCR-HLA and TCR-CMV co-occurrence was scored with hypergeometric tests, and a repertoire-size bias correction was applied to TCR pairs. False discovery rates were estimated in a later analysis by permuting HLA or CMV assignments 20 times. In a later analysis, co-occurring TCRs were grouped using DBSCAN, with TCRdist sequence similarity added in when clustering inside HLA-allele-positive subsets. Co-occurrence clustering excluded repertoires with fewer than 30,000 or more than 120,000 public chains, plus five with anomalous nucleotide sharing. Sourced from immuneACCESS, this table was stored by TCRdb with only in-frame sequences that have V and J called. A share of the clones is absent; for the studies checked, an unresolved V gene accounts for under half, and the remainder has no known explanation. The V and J calls and the clone size are those of that table, but D and trimming were determined from the DNA. This sample lists 100,000 or so clones; around 83% were detected once. The ten top clones hold about 3.9% of the sample.

Based on the germline V gene, the CDR1 and CDR2 sequences are SGDLS and YYNGEE. Compared with germline, V lacks 2 bases and J lacks 4 bases; bases without a gene match: 2. The CDR3 measures 13 amino acids from cysteine to phenylalanine. Only CDR3 DNA is held: 39 bases, read in frame from base 1. The cohort comprised 670 or so healthy bone marrow donors. At the time of sampling, every cohort member was nominally healthy, though immune exposures that went unrecorded were likely present. The donor was CMV seronegative and belonged to the group of 352 seronegative cohort members. Each donor provided a peripheral blood sample, and peripheral blood mononuclear cells were used for TCR beta sequencing. Genomic DNA was extracted from the blood cell samples with the Qiagen DNeasy Blood Extraction Kit.

Sequencing input: PBMCs. The origin of this receptor is a man aged 25 to 40 in good health and CMV-seronegative. The sequence joins TRBV9 to TRBJ1-1, and TRBD1 matches 7 of the central bases. The bases are TGTGCCAGCAGCGTCTCAGGGGGCACTGAAGCTTTCTTT. It encodes CASSVSGGTEAFF.